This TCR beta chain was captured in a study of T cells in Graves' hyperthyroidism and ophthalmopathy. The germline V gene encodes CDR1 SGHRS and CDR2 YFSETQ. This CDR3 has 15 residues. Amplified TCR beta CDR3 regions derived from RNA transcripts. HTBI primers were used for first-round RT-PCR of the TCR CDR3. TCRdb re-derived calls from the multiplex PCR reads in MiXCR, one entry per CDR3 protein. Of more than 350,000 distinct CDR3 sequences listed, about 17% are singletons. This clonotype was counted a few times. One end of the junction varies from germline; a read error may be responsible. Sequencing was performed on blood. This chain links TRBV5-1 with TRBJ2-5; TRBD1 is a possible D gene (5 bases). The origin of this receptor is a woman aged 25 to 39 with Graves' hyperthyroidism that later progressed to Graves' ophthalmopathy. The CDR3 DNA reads TGTGCCAGCAGCTTAAGGGGCGTTTCGGGAGAGACCCAGTACTTC. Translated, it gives CASSLRGVSGETQYF.